The rows below give T cell receptor beta chains drawn from one sample of a study of cytomegalovirus exposure and HLA in healthy donors. Assay used: immunoSEQ multiplex PCR; TCRdb lists only in-frame clones, some missing. The sample records around 150,000 clones, roughly 79% being singletons. The sample taken for sequencing was PBMCs. These receptors all stem from a woman aged 50 to 60 in good health and CMV-seronegative. CDR3s leave out the opening cysteine and the closing phenylalanine or tryptophan. Each record gives: J gene, V gene, CDR3 protein.

TRBJ2-7,TRBV1,TSSQVGQGEEEQY
TRBJ1-3,TRBV27,ASSPRDRGNTIY
TRBJ1-1,TRBV19,ASRSLGSVPLNTEAF
TRBJ1-1,TRBV30,AWSSQGWAEAF
TRBJ2-1,TRBV29-1,SVDAGNGQF
TRBJ2-5,TRBV20-1,SGTGAGQY
TRBJ1-1,TRBV5-6,ASSLVDRNTEAF
TRBJ2-7,TRBV4-3,ASSLSDRAVIYEQY
TRBJ1-2,TRBV30,AWIIQGARGGYT
TRBJ2-6,TRBV25-1,ASSDSGAGANVLT
TRBJ1-1,TRBV2,ASSGQGSTEAF
TRBJ1-1,TRBV5-1,ASSLATGGRNTEAF
TRBJ1-5,TRBV28,ASRGGTGAPLTQH